The 24 T cell receptor beta chains given below trace back to one sample, sequenced in a study of PD-1 blockade in classical Hodgkin lymphoma. Every one of the patients relapsed after autologous stem cell transplantation (brentuximab vedotin exposure was variable). The table came from immunoSEQ multiplex PCR; TCRdb's copy has only in-frame clones and leaves some out. Among fewer than 45,000 clones listed, about 88% were seen once. The sequences come from peripheral blood mononuclear cells (PBMCs), collected before the second cycle of nivolumab. These receptors all come from a human donor with classical Hodgkin lymphoma.

This clone was recorded only once. The chain is built from TRBV29-1 and TRBJ1-1, with D possibly TRBD1 on 5 matching bases. This CDR3 region has 13 residues. Germline assignment: CDR1 SQVTM and CDR2 ANQGSEA. The V gene lost 4 bases and the J gene lost 1 base, with 10 bases spanning the gap. CDR3 bases: TGCAGCGTTGTTGGCAGGGCGAACACTGAAGCTTTCTTT. Protein sequence: CSVVGRANTEAFF.

The J gene is TRBJ1-2, the V gene TRBV2; 8 bases map to TRBD1. CDR3 length: 15 amino acids. After removal of 0 bases from V and 8 bases from J, the junction contained 8 bases not matched to a gene. In germline, CDR1 is SNHLY, CDR2 FYNNEI. Written as DNA, the CDR3 is TGTGCCAGCAGTGAAGCAGAGGGCAGGGGGCAGGGCTACACCTTC. Translated, it gives CASSEAEGRGQGYTF. The full variable domain, in which reference TRBV2 and TRBJ1-2 provide the parts outside the CDR3, is EPEVTQTPSHQVTQMGQEVILRCVPISNHLYFYWYRQILGQKVEFLVSFYNNEISEKSEIFDDQFSVERPDGSNFTLKIRSTKLEDSAMYFCASSEAEGRGQGYTFGSGTRLTVV.

This rearrangement joins TRBV11-3 to TRBJ2-5; the match to TRBD1 covers 7 bases. J lost 4 bases, V lost 1 base, and 9 bases had no gene match. The CDR3 runs to 16 residues. Germline V gives CDR1 SGHNT, CDR2 YENEEA. CDR3 in amino acids: CASSLGQGSRAETQYF. For the CDR3, the DNA is TGTGCCAGCAGCTTAGGACAGGGAAGTAGGGCAGAGACCCAGTACTTC.

This clone has a handful of counts. V and J are TRBV27 and TRBJ2-5; D possibly corresponds to TRBD2 (5 bases). Trimming removed 2 bases from V and 4 bases from J, with 17 bases in between. CDR1 and CDR2 from the germline V gene are MNHEY and SMNVEV (reference sequence). This CDR3 is built from 16 residues. In DNA, the CDR3 is TGTGCCAGCAGTTTAAGAGGGCGAGGCGGTCGAGAGACCCAGTACTTC. Translated, it gives CASSLRGRGGRETQYF.

The chain recombines TRBV28 with TRBJ1-3; possibly TRBD1 for D (6 bases). CDR1 and CDR2 from the germline V gene are MDHEN and SYDVKM. The V gene lost 6 bases and the J gene lost 2 bases, with 20 bases spanning the gap. The CDR3 has 17 residues. CDR3 nucleotide sequence: TGTGCCAGCAGAGACCCCGGGGGGCATCATGCTGGAAACACCATATATTTT. Encoded protein: CASRDPGGHHAGNTIYF. The full variable domain, rest sourced from reference TRBV28 and TRBJ1-3, is DVKVTQSSRYLVKRTGEKVFLECVQDMDHENMFWYRQDPGLGLRLIYFSYDVKMKEKGDIPEGYSVSREKKERFSLILESASTNQTSMYLCASRDPGGHHAGNTIYFGEGSWLTVV.

The chain couples TRBV6-6 to TRBJ2-3; tentatively, D is TRBD1 or TRBD2 (6 bases each). Germline CDR1 MNHNY, CDR2 SVGAGI (reference sequence). V lost 6 bases and J 0 bases, leaving 16 bases between the germline ends. This CDR3 region has 16 residues. The CDR3 DNA follows: TGTGCCAGCAGCCCCCGGGGGCGCGGAAGCACAGATACGCAGTATTTT. Residues: CASSPRGRGSTDTQYF.

The chain couples TRBV19 to TRBJ2-2, with D possibly being TRBD1 (6 bases). Trimming stripped 5 bases from V and 3 bases from J, with 13 bases between. This CDR3 comprises 15 residues. Per the germline V gene, CDR1 is LNHDA and CDR2 is SQIVND (reference sequence). CDR3 amino acids: CASSPPDRDTGELFF. CDR3 nucleotide sequence: TGTGCCAGTAGTCCCCCGGACAGAGACACCGGGGAGCTGTTTTTT.

This chain connects TRBV27 to TRBJ2-4, with a tentative D call TRBD2 (6 bases). Germline V gene lookup returns CDR1 MNHEY and CDR2 SMNVEV (reference sequence). With 3 bases removed from V and 9 bases from J, the gap between germline ends came to 18 bases. The CDR3 contains 15 residues. Written as DNA, the CDR3 is TGTGCCAGCAGTTTCTCCCCCTGGGGGGTAAGCATTCAGTACTTC. It encodes CASSFSPWGVSIQYF.

This clone was recorded only once. V usage is TRBV11-2 and J usage is TRBJ1-4; TRBD1 matches 7 bases. The CDR3 length is 14 residues. CDR1 and CDR2 from the germline V gene are SGHAT and FQNNGV. With V trimmed by 5 bases and J by 7 bases, 7 bases remained unmatched. CDR3 sequence reads: CASSLTGSVEKLFF. In DNA, the CDR3 is TGTGCCAGCAGCCTGACAGGGTCGGTTGAAAAACTGTTTTTT.

The chain combines TRBV19 with TRBJ2-3; 12 bases fit TRBD1. This CDR3 contains 17 residues. Germline assignment: CDR1 LNHDA and CDR2 SQIVND (reference sequence). V lost 4 bases to trimming and J lost 2 bases; unmatched junction nucleotides: 7. DNA for the CDR3: TGTGCCAGTAGTACAAGGGACAGGGGGCCACCCACAGATACGCAGTATTTT. It encodes CASSTRDRGPPTDTQYF.

The chain carries TRBV29-1 and TRBJ2-1; no clear D gene. Per germline, CDR1 SQVTM and CDR2 ANQGSEA. There are 14 residues in the CDR3. The germline V and J ends were trimmed by 4 bases and 3 bases, with 13 bases remaining between them. The CDR3 is CSVGSLVNYNEQFF. The CDR3 DNA reads as TGCAGCGTTGGTTCGCTAGTGAACTACAATGAGCAGTTCTTC.

The CDR3 spells CASSLRDTQYF. DNA for the CDR3: TGCGCCAGCAGCTTGAGGGATACGCAGTATTTT. This rearrangement joins TRBV5-1 to TRBJ2-3; D remains unclear. CDR1 is SGHRS, CDR2 YFSETQ, per germline. This CDR3 spans 11 amino acids. V gave up 1 base and J gave up 6 bases, with 3 bases separating them.

The CDR3 DNA is TGTGCCAGCACTCTACGGGTAGGGGCTGGGGCCAACGTCCTGACTTTC. It translates to CASTLRVGAGANVLTF. The rearrangement joins TRBV2 to TRBJ2-6; weak D call: TRBD1 (5 bases). This CDR3 region has 16 residues. Trimming removed 7 bases from V and 2 bases from J, with 15 bases in between. Germline CDR1 is SNHLY and CDR2 is FYNNEI.

The J gene is TRBJ1-1, the V gene TRBV19; D is perhaps TRBD1 (6 bases). This CDR3 region has 15 residues. Germline V gene sequence: CDR1 LNHDA, CDR2 SQIVND (reference sequence). Trimming stripped 5 bases from V and 1 base from J, with 14 bases between. CDR3 loop: CASSDTGGRNTEAFF. The DNA of the CDR3 is TGTGCCAGTAGTGACACCGGGGGCAGGAACACTGAAGCTTTCTTT. The full variable domain, in which reference TRBV19 and TRBJ1-1 provide the parts outside the CDR3, is DGGITQSPKYLFRKEGQNVTLSCEQNLNHDAMYWYRQDPGQGLRLIYYSQIVNDFQKGDIAEGYSVSREKKESFPLTVTSAQKNPTAFYLCASSDTGGRNTEAFFGQGTRLTVV.

The rearrangement uses TRBV2 and TRBJ1-5; D might be TRBD1 (6 bases). Looked up from germline, CDR1 is SNHLY and CDR2 is FYNNEI. The CDR3 totals 14 residues. The germline V and J ends were trimmed by 6 bases and 3 bases, with 12 bases remaining between them. The CDR3 DNA reads as TGTGCCAGCAGAGCCGACAGGAACAATCAGCCCCAGCATTTT. Protein product: CASRADRNNQPQHF.

The chain has TRBV2 and TRBJ1-1; tentatively, D is TRBD1 (5 bases). This CDR3 spans 14 amino acids. In germline, CDR1 is SNHLY, CDR2 FYNNEI. Trimming cost V 2 bases and J 7 bases, with 14 bases left between them. The CDR3 sequence: CASSEPSRAGEAFF. The CDR3 DNA is TGTGCCAGCAGTGAACCGTCCAGGGCTGGTGAAGCTTTCTTT.

V and J are TRBV7-3 and TRBJ2-1; 7 bases are a match to TRBD1. This CDR3 comprises 13 residues. The germline gives CDR1 SGHTA, CDR2 FQGTGA. V was clipped by 5 bases and J by 7 bases; unmatched bases: 5. CDR3 bases: TGTGCCAGCAGCGCAGGGACAGCGAATGAGCAGTTCTTC. Translating gives CASSAGTANEQFF.

The genes are TRBV11-1 and TRBJ2-1; TRBD2 agrees at 7 bases. This CDR3 region has 16 residues. CDR1 and CDR2 (germline): SGHAT, FQDESV (reference sequence). The ends lost 1 base at V and 3 bases at J; junction bases unmatched: 6. CDR3 residues: CASSLGAGLDYNEQFF. The CDR3 nucleotides read TGTGCCAGCAGCTTAGGGGCTGGACTAGACTACAATGAGCAGTTCTTC.

This clone was observed a few times. V gene TRBV10-3 combines with J gene TRBJ1-6; TRBD1 agrees at 8 bases. The length of the CDR3 is 14 residues. With V trimmed by 8 bases and J by 5 bases, 5 bases remained unmatched. The V gene's germline CDR1 is ENHRY and CDR2 SYGVKD. Written as DNA, the CDR3 is TGTGCCATCGGAAGGACAGGGAATAATTCACCCCTCCACTTT. Its protein product is CAIGRTGNNSPLHF.

The chain is built from TRBV10-3 and TRBJ1-3; D remains ambiguous. The CDR3 contains 11 residues. Germline CDR1 is ENHRY and CDR2 is SYGVKD. V was trimmed by 6 bases and J by 5 bases, leaving 5 bases between them. The DNA for the CDR3 is TGTGCCATCAGCGTCCGAAACACCATATATTTT. This codes for CAISVRNTIYF.

This chain uses TRBV6-1 with TRBJ2-3; TRBD2 might be the D (6 bases). Germline CDR1 reads MNHNS; CDR2 reads SASEGT. V gave up 0 bases and J gave up 6 bases, with 16 bases separating them. The CDR3 length is 16 residues. The DNA of the CDR3 is TGTGCCAGCAGTGAAGCGGGACTTGCGAGTCGCGATACGCAGTATTTT. It specifies CASSEAGLASRDTQYF.

The chain recombines TRBV27 with TRBJ1-2; D not certain. V dropped 2 bases and J dropped 7 bases, with 14 bases sitting between them. Germline values: CDR1 MNHEY, CDR2 SMNVEV (reference sequence). The CDR3 length is 14 residues. CDR3 sequence reads: CASSLGGSSSGYTF. The CDR3 DNA follows: TGTGCCAGCAGTTTAGGAGGATCAAGTAGTGGCTACACCTTC.

The chain uses TRBV6-5 and TRBJ2-7; D is unresolved. This CDR3 comprises 11 residues. The V gene lost 0 bases and the J gene lost 7 bases, with 4 bases spanning the gap. Germline CDR1 reads MNHEY; CDR2 reads SVGAGI. The CDR3 DNA sequence: TGTGCCAGCAGTTACTCGGGTGAGCAGTACTTC. This translates into CASSYSGEQYF.

This clone was found a few times. This chain connects TRBV4-1 to TRBJ2-2; TRBD2 agrees at 13 bases. With V trimmed by 4 bases and J by 0 bases, 2 bases remained unmatched. Germline CDR1 MGHRA, CDR2 YSYEKL. The CDR3 is made up of 17 amino acids. The CDR3 DNA sequence: TGCGCCAGCAGCCTGGGACTAGCGGGAACGAACACCGGGGAGCTGTTTTTT. It yields the protein CASSLGLAGTNTGELFF.